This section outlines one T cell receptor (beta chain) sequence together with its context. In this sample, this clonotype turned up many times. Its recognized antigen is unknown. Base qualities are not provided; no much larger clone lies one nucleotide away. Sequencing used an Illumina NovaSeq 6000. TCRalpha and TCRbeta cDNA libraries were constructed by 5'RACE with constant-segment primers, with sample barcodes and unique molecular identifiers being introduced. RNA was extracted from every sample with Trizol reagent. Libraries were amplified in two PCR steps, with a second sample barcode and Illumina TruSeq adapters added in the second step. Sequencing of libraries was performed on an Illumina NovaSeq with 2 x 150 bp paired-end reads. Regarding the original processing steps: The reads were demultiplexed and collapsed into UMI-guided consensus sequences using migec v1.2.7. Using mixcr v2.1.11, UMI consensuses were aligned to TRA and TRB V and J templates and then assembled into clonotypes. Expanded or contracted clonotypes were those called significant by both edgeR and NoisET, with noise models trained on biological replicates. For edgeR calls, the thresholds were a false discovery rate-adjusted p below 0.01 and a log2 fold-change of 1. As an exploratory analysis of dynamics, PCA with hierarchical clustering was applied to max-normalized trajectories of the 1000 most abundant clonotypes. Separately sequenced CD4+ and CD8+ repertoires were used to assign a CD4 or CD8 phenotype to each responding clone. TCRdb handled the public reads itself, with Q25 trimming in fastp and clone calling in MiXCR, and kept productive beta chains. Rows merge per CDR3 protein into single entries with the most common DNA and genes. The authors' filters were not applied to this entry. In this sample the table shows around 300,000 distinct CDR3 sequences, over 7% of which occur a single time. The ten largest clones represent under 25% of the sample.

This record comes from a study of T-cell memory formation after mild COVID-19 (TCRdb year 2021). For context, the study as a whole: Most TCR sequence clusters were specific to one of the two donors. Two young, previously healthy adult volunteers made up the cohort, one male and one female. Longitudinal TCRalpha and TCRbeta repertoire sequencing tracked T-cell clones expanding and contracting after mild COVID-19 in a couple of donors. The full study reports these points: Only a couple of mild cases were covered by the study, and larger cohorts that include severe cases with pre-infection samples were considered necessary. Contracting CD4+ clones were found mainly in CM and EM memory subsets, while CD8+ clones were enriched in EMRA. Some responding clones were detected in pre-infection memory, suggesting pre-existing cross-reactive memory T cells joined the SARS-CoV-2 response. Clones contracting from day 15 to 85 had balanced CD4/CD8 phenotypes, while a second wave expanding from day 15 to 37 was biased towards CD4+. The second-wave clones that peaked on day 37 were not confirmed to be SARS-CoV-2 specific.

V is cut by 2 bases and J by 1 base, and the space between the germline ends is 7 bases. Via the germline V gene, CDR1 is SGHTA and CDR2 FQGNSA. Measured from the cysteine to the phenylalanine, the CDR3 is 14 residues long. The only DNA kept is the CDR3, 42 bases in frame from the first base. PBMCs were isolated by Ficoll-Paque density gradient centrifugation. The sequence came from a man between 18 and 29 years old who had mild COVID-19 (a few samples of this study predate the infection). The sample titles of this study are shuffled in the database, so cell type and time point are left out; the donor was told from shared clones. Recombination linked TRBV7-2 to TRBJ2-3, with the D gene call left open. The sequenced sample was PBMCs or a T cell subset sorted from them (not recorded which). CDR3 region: CASSLLTGTDTQYF. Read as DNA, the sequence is TGTGCCAGCAGCTTACTGACTGGCACAGATACGCAGTATTTT.